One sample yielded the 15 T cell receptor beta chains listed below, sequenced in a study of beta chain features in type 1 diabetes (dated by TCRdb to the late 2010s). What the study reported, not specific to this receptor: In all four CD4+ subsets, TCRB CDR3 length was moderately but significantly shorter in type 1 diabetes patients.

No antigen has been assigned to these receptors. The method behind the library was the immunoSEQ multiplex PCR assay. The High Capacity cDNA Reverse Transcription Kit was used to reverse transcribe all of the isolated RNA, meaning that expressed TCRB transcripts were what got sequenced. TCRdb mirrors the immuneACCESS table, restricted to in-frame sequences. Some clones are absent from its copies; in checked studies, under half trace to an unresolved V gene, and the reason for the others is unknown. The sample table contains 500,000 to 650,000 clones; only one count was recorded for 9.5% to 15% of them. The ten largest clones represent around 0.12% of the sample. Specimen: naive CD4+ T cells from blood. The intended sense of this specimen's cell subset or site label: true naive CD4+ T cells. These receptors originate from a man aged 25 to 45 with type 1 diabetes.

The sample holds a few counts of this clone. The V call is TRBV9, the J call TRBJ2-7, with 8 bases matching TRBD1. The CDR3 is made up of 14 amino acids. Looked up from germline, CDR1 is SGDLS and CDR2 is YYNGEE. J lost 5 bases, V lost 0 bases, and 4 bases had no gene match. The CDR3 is CASSVEDRDHEQYF. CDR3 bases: TGTGCCAGCAGCGTAGAGGACAGGGACCACGAGCAGTACTTC.

The CDR3 DNA follows: TGCGCCAGCAGCTTTCTGACAGACTACGAGCAGTACTTC. This gives the protein CASSFLTDYEQYF. The gene calls are TRBV5-1 and TRBJ2-7, with D maybe TRBD1 (5 bases). Looked up from germline, CDR1 is SGHRS and CDR2 is YFSETQ. The CDR3 totals 13 residues. Between the trimmed V and J ends, which lost 2 bases and 3 bases, there was a span of 9 bases.

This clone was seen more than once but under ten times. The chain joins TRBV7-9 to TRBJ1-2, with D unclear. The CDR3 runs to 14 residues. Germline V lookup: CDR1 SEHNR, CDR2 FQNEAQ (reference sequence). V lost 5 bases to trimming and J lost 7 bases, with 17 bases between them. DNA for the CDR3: TGTGCCAGCAGCCCAGGACCCCAAGGCGGTGGCTACACCTTC. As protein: CASSPGPQGGGYTF. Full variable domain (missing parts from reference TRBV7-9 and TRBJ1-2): DTGVSQNPRHKITKRGQNVTFRCDPISEHNRLYWYRQTLGQGPEFLTYFQNEAQLEKSRLLSDRFSAERPKGSFSTLEIQRTEQGDSAMYLCASSPGPQGGGYTFGSGTRLTVV.

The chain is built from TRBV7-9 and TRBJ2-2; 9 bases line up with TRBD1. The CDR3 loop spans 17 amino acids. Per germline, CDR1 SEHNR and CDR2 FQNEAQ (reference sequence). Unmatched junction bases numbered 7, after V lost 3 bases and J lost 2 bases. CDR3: CASSLGQGEINTGELFF. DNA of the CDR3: TGTGCCAGCAGCTTGGGACAGGGAGAGATAAACACCGGGGAGCTGTTTTTT.

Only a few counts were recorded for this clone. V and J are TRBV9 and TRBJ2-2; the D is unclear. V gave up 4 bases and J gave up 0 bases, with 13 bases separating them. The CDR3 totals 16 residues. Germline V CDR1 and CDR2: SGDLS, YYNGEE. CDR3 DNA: TGTGCCAGCAGCCCCGGACGTTTTACGAACACCGGGGAGCTGTTTTTT. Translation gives CASSPGRFTNTGELFF.

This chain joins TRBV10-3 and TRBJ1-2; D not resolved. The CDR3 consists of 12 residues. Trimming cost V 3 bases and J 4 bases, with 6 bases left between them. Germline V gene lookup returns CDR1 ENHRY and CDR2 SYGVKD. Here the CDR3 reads CAISDQAYGYTF. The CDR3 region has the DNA TGTGCCATCAGTGACCAGGCCTATGGCTACACCTTC.

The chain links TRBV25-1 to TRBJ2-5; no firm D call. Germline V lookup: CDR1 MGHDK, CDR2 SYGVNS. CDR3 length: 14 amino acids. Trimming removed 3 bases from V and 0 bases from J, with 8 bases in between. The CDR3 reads CASSDRAYQETQYF. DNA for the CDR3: TGTGCCAGCAGTGATCGGGCATACCAAGAGACCCAGTACTTC.

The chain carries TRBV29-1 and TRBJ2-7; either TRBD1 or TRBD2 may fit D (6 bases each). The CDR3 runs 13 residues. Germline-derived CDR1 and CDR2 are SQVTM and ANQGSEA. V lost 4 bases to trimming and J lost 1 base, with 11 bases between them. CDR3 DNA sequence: TGCAGCGTTGGGCGGAGGGGGTCCTACGAGCAGTACTTC. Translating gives CSVGRRGSYEQYF.

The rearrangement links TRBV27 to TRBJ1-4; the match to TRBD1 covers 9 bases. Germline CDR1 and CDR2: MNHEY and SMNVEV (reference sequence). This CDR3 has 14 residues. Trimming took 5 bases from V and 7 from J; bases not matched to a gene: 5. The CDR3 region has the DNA TGTGCCAGCAGTGGGGACAGGGTTGGTGAAAAACTGTTTTTT. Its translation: CASSGDRVGEKLFF. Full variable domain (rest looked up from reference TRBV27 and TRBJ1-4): EAQVTQNPRYLITVTGKKLTVTCSQNMNHEYMSWYRQDPGLGLRQIYYSMNVEVTDKGDVPEGYKVSRKEKRNFPLILESPSPNQTSLYFCASSGDRVGEKLFFGSGTQLSVL.

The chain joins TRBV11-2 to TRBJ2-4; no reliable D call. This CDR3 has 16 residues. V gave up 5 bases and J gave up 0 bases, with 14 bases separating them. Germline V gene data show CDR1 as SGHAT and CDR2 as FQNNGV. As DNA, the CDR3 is TGTGCCAGCAGCGAACAGTGGCCTCAAGCCAAAAACATTCAGTACTTC. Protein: CASSEQWPQAKNIQYF.

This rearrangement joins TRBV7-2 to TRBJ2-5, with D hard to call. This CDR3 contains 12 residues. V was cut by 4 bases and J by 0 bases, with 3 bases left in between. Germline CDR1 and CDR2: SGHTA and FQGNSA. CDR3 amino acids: CASSSHQETQYF. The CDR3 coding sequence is TGTGCCAGCAGCTCTCACCAAGAGACCCAGTACTTC. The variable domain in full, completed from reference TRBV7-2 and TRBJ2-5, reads GAGVSQSPSNKVTEKGKDVELRCDPISGHTALYWYRQSLGQGLEFLIYFQGNSAPDKSGLPSDRFSAERTGGSVSTLTIQRTQQEDSAVYLCASSSHQETQYFGPGTRLLVL.

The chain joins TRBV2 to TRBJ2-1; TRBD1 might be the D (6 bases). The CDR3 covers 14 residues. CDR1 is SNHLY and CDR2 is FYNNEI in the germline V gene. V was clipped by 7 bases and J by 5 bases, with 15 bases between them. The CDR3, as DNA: TGTGCCAGCACTGACACCGCAGGGGACAATGAGCAGTTCTTC. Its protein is CASTDTAGDNEQFF.

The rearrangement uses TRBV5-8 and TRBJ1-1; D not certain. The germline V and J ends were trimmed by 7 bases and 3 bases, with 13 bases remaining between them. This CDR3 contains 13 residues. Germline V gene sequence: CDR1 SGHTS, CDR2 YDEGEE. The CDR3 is CASRVNADTEAFF. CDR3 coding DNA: TGTGCCAGCCGGGTCAACGCGGACACTGAAGCTTTCTTT.

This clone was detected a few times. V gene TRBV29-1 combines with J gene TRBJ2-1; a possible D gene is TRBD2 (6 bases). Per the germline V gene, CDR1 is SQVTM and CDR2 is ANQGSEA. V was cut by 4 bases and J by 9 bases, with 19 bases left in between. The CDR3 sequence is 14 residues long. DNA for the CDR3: TGCAGCGTTGGGGAACCGGCAGGGAGGCGTGAGCAGTTCTTC. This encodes CSVGEPAGRREQFF.

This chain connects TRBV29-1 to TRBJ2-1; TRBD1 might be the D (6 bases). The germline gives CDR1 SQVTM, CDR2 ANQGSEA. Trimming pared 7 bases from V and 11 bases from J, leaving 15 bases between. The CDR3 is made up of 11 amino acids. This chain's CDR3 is CSEYVDSQQFF. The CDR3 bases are TGCAGCGAGTACGTGGACAGTCAGCAGTTCTTC.